This T cell receptor beta chain was captured in a study of beta chain features in type 1 diabetes. Expressed TCRB transcripts were sequenced because the entire RNA isolate underwent reverse transcription. Repertoires were generated with immunoSEQ multiplex PCR, while TCRdb's copy carries only in-frame clones and drops some. The sample lists 300,000 to 450,000 clones; roughly an eighth were seen once. CDR1 and CDR2 from the germline V gene are GTSNPN and SVGIG (reference sequence). The CDR3 runs 13 residues. V gave up 3 bases and J gave up 1 base, with 10 bases separating them. The authors obtained over 95% purity in all sorted populations. This clone was observed a few times. Its antigen is unidentified. Overall study findings and caveats: Patients showed naive, central memory and Treg TCRB repertoires that appeared more similar than those of healthy donors. TCRB CDR3s were moderately but significantly shorter in Type 1 diabetes patients in all four CD4+ subsets.

This TCR came from a woman under 30 with type 1 diabetes. The chain has TRBV30 and TRBJ2-7, with D possibly matching TRBD2 (5 bases). Sequencing input: naive CD4+ T cells from blood. The CDR3: CAWSRGMSYEQYF. The CDR3 DNA reads as TGTGCCTGGAGCCGAGGGATGTCCTACGAGCAGTACTTC.